This entry describes one T cell receptor beta chain. RNA totalling roughly 0.5 to 1 ug underwent reverse transcription with random hexamers. TCRdb re-called the immunoSEQ multiplex PCR reads with MiXCR, one entry per CDR3 protein. The sample shows roughly 200,000 distinct CDR3 sequences, approximately 95% of them seen only once. This sample stems from a study of CD8 T cells in Susac syndrome. J was trimmed by 2 bases and V by 1 base; bases with no gene match: 5. This CDR3 has 14 amino acids. Germline V gene data show CDR1 as SQVTM and CDR2 as ANQGSEA. The clonotype originates from a human donor with multiple sclerosis. The sample consisted of CD8+ T cells from PBMCs. The chain joins TRBV29-1 to TRBJ2-7; 7 nucleotides agree with TRBD1. This CDR3 is CSVEVYGQAYEQYF. The CDR3 nucleotides are TGCAGCGTTGAAGTTTACGGACAGGCCTACGAGCAGTACTTC.